The 9 T cell receptor beta chains reported below all come from one sample, sequenced in a study of cytomegalovirus exposure and HLA in healthy donors. This PCR relied on a set of 60 Vbeta primers and 13 Jbeta primers. The repertoire was sequenced with immunoSEQ multiplex PCR; TCRdb's copy has only in-frame clones and lacks some. This repertoire shows approximately 150,000 clones, around four fifths found once; its top ten account for roughly 10%. Sequencing used PBMCs. The source is a young man in good health and CMV-seropositive.

Only a few counts were recorded for this clone. One end of the junction fails to match germline, which may point to a read error. CDR3 coding DNA: TGTGCCAGCAGTTCACAGTGGCCTTATAGCAATCAGCCCCAGCATTTT. This codes for CASSSQWPYSNQPQHF. The chain combines TRBV10-3 with TRBJ1-5, with no clear D. From germline, CDR1 is ENHRY and CDR2 SYGVKD. The CDR3 is 16 residues long.

The chain carries TRBV29-1 and TRBJ2-5; D is ambiguous. Germline V gives CDR1 SQVTM, CDR2 ANQGSEA. Trimming stripped 3 bases from V and 2 bases from J, with 13 bases between. The CDR3 loop spans 14 amino acids. CDR3 region: CSVDGLWVQETQYF. In DNA form, the CDR3 reads TGCAGCGTTGATGGGCTGTGGGTTCAAGAGACCCAGTACTTC. Drawing the rest from reference TRBV29-1 and TRBJ2-5, the complete variable domain is SAVISQKPSRDICQRGTSLTIQCQVDSQVTMMFWYRQQPGQSLTLIATANQGSEATYESGFVIDKFPISRPNLTFSTLTVSNMSPEDSSIYLCSVDGLWVQETQYFGPGTRLLVL.

The genes are TRBV5-5 and TRBJ1-2; TRBD1 is a possible D gene (6 bases). Between the trimmed V and J ends, which lost 0 bases and 7 bases, there was a span of 16 bases. The germline CDR1 and CDR2 sequences are SGHKS and YYEKEE (reference sequence). This CDR3 has 15 residues. CDR3: CASSLGFNLGGGYTF. CDR3 sequence (DNA): TGTGCCAGCAGCTTGGGGTTTAACTTAGGGGGTGGCTACACCTTC.

The rearrangement links TRBV5-1 to TRBJ2-3, with 12 nucleotides matching TRBD2. Germline-derived CDR1 and CDR2 are SGHRS and YFSETQ. This CDR3 region has 16 residues. After removal of 2 bases from V and 4 bases from J, the junction contained 5 bases not matched to a gene. The DNA of the CDR3 is TGCGCCAGCAGCTTACTGACTAGCGGGAGCCCAGATACGCAGTATTTT. Its protein is CASSLLTSGSPDTQYF.

The sample holds one count of this clone. The J gene is TRBJ2-5, the V gene TRBV7-9; 8 nucleotides line up with TRBD1. J was trimmed by 9 bases and V by 11 bases; bases with no gene match: 14. Germline values: CDR1 SEHNR, CDR2 FQNEAQ (reference sequence). This CDR3 spans 13 amino acids. The chain's CDR3 is CACRTGIGEAQYF. CDR3 in DNA: TGTGCCTGTCGGACAGGGATCGGGGAGGCCCAGTACTTC.

This clone was detected once. J is TRBJ2-7 and V is TRBV9; TRBD1 aligns across 12 bases. V was clipped by 3 bases and J by 1 base; unmatched bases: 8. The CDR3 extends over 17 amino acids. Germline V gene lookup returns CDR1 SGDLS and CDR2 YYNGEE. CDR3 DNA: TGTGCCAGCAGCGACGGGACAGGGGGCCCCTATTCCTACGAGCAGTACTTC. Encoded protein: CASSDGTGGPYSYEQYF.

The chain couples TRBV10-1 to TRBJ2-7; 8 positions agree with TRBD1. V shed 5 bases and J 3 bases; nucleotides not matched to a gene: 6. The length of the CDR3 is 14 residues. The germline V gene has CDR1 WNHNN and CDR2 SYGVQD (reference sequence). DNA for the CDR3: TGCGCCAGCAGTTCCGGGACAGGCAGCTACGAGCAGTACTTC. Its translation: CASSSGTGSYEQYF.

This chain uses TRBV6-5 with TRBJ2-5, with 8 bases matching TRBD1. The germline CDR1 and CDR2 sequences are MNHEY and SVGAGI. The CDR3 spans 15 residues. Trimming cost V 6 bases and J 5 bases; bases outside gene matches: 11. CDR3 amino acids: CASRKQGDGPETQYF. The CDR3 coding sequence is TGTGCCAGCAGGAAACAGGGGGACGGTCCGGAGACCCAGTACTTC.

The rearrangement joins TRBV27 to TRBJ2-2; 8 positions match TRBD2. Germline CDR1 reads MNHEY; CDR2 reads SMNVEV (reference sequence). After removal of 7 bases from V and 7 bases from J, the junction contained 11 bases not matched to a gene. The CDR3 runs to 15 residues. CDR3 amino acids: CASMKRLAFHGELFF. The CDR3 nucleotides read TGTGCCAGCATGAAGAGACTAGCGTTTCACGGGGAGCTGTTTTTT.